One sample yielded the 11 T cell receptor beta chains listed below, sequenced in a study of blood T cells in healthy people across ages. For the second PCR, which ran for about 6 to 11 cycles, a sample-barcoded 5' primer and a J-beta primer mix were used. TCRdb called the 5' RACE reads again in MiXCR, with one record for every CDR3 protein. The table records approximately 320,000 distinct CDR3 sequences, 27% of them present only once. Input material: blood. Receptors originate from a woman in her 70s in good health.

This clonotype was seen only a few times. This rearrangement joins TRBV20-1 to TRBJ1-2; perhaps TRBD1 as D (5 bases). The CDR3 totals 12 residues. V lost 4 bases to trimming and J lost 4 bases, with 10 bases between them. Per the germline V gene, CDR1 is DFQATT and CDR2 is SNEGSKA (reference sequence). For the CDR3, the DNA is TGCAGTGCTATGAGGGGATCCTATGGCTACACCTTC. It specifies CSAMRGSYGYTF.

The gene calls are TRBV6-1 and TRBJ2-7, with D maybe TRBD2 (6 bases). Per the germline V gene, CDR1 is MNHNS and CDR2 is SASEGT. The CDR3 spans 14 residues. Trimming cost V 8 bases and J 1 base, with 15 bases left between them. CDR3 sequence: CASLRLAESYEQYF. The CDR3 DNA reads as TGTGCCAGCCTCCGTTTAGCGGAATCCTACGAGCAGTACTTC.

The V and J genes are TRBV28 and TRBJ2-7; 11 bases are a match to TRBD2. Trimming cost V 9 bases and J 1 base; bases outside gene matches: 5. This CDR3 has 14 amino acids. Germline V gene sequence: CDR1 MDHEN, CDR2 SYDVKM. In DNA, the CDR3 is TGTGCCAGTGAAGCTAGCGGGAGGTCCTACGAGCAGTACTTC. Translated, it gives CASEASGRSYEQYF.

This clonotype was detected many times. This chain connects TRBV2 to TRBJ2-1; D not certain. CDR1 is SNHLY and CDR2 is FYNNEI in the germline V gene. The CDR3 has 13 residues. Trimming took 5 bases from V and 1 from J, leaving 6 bases between them. The CDR3 nucleotides read TGTGCCAGCAGTACGAGTTCCTACAATGAGCAGTTCTTC. Amino acid sequence: CASSTSSYNEQFF.

The chain combines TRBV6-5 with TRBJ2-5; TRBD2 matches at 7 bases. Germline V gene sequence: CDR1 MNHEY, CDR2 SVGAGI. The trim removed 8 bases at V and 0 bases at J, leaving 3 bases unmatched. This CDR3 contains 13 residues. Here the CDR3 DNA reads TGTGCCAGCCGGGGAGGGAACCAAGAGACCCAGTACTTC. Amino acids: CASRGGNQETQYF.

The CDR3 DNA reads TGCAGTGCTAACAGGGCCGCTGGCTACACCTTC. Its translation: CSANRAAGYTF. The chain uses TRBV20-1 and TRBJ1-2, with D perhaps TRBD1 (6 bases). The germline gives CDR1 DFQATT, CDR2 SNEGSKA (reference sequence). Trimming cost V 4 bases and J 7 bases, with 10 bases left between them. The CDR3 runs to 11 residues.

J is TRBJ1-1 and V is TRBV12-3 or TRBV12-4; D unresolved. Trimming shortened V by 2 bases and J by 4 bases, and 8 bases separated the two germline ends. This CDR3 has 13 residues. CDR3 amino acids: CASSLMGITEAFF. The CDR3 coding sequence is TGTGCCAGCAGTTTAATGGGGATCACTGAAGCTTTCTTT.

To note about this clonotype: Compared with germline, one end of the junction differs, possibly owing to a read error. The chain joins TRBV9 to TRBJ2-5, with D possibly being TRBD2 (5 bases). The better agreement between TRBJ2-1 and the DNA end casts doubt on the J call. Germline-derived CDR1 and CDR2 are SGDLS and YYNGEE. The CDR3 runs to 15 residues. CDR3 residues: CAISEGLPSINEQFF. The CDR3 DNA sequence: TGTGCCATCAGCGAGGGCTTGCCGAGTATCAATGAGCAGTTCTTC.

This clonotype has just a few counts. J is TRBJ2-4 and V is TRBV7-6; D gene uncertain. CDR3 length: 15 residues. V shed 4 bases and J shed 3 bases, with 13 bases lying between them. Per the germline V gene, CDR1 is SGHVS and CDR2 is FNYEAQ. CDR3 bases: TGTGCCAGCAGCTCTGGACCCCTTGGCAAAAACATTCAGTACTTC. Its protein is CASSSGPLGKNIQYF.

V and J are TRBV29-1 and TRBJ2-5; TRBD1 or TRBD2 may be the D gene (5 bases each). The CDR3 is 16 residues long. V was pared by 6 bases and J by 0 bases, with 20 bases between. Germline loops: CDR1 SQVTM, CDR2 ANQGSEA. The CDR3: CSVQIGAGLDQETQYF. The DNA of the CDR3 is TGCAGCGTCCAAATCGGGGCAGGGTTGGACCAAGAGACCCAGTACTTC.

The V and J genes are TRBV7-8 and TRBJ2-5; D remains unclear. V lost 1 base and J 11 bases, leaving 11 bases between the germline ends. This CDR3 region has 12 residues. Germline V gives CDR1 SGHVS, CDR2 FQNEAQ. The chain's CDR3 is CASSLVGFGQYF. The CDR3 coding sequence is TGTGCCAGCAGCTTAGTGGGCTTTGGTCAGTACTTC. Looking up the rest from reference TRBV7-8 and TRBJ2-5 gives the full variable domain: GAGVSQSPRYKVAKRGQDVALRCDPISGHVSLFWYQQALGQGPEFLTYFQNEAQLDKSGLPSDRFFAERPEGSVSTLKIQRTQQEDSAVYLCASSLVGFGQYFGPGTRLLVL.